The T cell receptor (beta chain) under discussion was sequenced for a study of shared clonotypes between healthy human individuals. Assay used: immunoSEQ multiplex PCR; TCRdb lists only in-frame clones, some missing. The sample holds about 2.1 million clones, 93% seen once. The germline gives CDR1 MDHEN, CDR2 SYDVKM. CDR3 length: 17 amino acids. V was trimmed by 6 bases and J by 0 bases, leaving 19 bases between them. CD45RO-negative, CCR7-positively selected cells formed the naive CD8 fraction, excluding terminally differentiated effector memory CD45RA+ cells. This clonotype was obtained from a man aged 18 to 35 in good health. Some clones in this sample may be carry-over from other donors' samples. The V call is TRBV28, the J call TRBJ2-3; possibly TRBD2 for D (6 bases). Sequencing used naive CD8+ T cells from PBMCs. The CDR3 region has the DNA TGTGCCAGCAGCCTTCCCGGGAGTTGGGAGAGCACAGATACGCAGTATTTT. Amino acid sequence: CASSLPGSWESTDTQYF.